This T cell receptor beta chain was sequenced for a study of T cell responses to AZD1222 COVID-19 vaccine. As concerns this clone: The target antigen is unknown.

General study findings and limits: Of spike-specific TCRs, nearly half reportedly target regions left unmutated in variants.

This CDR3 comprises 14 residues. Trimming took 9 bases from V and 10 from J; bases not matched to a gene: 14. Germline V gives CDR1 LNHDA, CDR2 SQIVND (reference sequence). Sequencing was performed with immunoSEQ multiplex PCR; in TCRdb, only in-frame clones are kept and a portion is missing. The table includes some 25,000 clones, roughly 91% detected once. The chain links TRBV19 to TRBJ2-1; TRBD1 aligns across 8 bases. The sequence came from an adult who received the AZD1222 COVID-19 vaccine. Source: peripheral blood, taken 28 days after the second AZD1222 dose. CDR3 amino acids: CASADRAKAREQFF. As DNA, the CDR3 is TGTGCCAGCGCGGACAGGGCCAAGGCAAGGGAGCAGTTCTTC.